A single T cell receptor (beta chain) is shown here with its context. The data stem from a study of CD8 T cells in Susac syndrome. Sequencing of TCR beta drew on CD8+ and CD4+ T cells from blood. TEMRA cells were enriched by FACS, while CD8+ and CD4+ T cells were obtained through a negative isolation that was performed magnetically. Reverse transcription of about 0.5 to 1 ug RNA was performed with random hexamers. The method of amplification for TCR beta CDR3 was immunoSEQ multiplex PCR, covering 54 Vbeta and 13 Jbeta. One entry per CDR3 protein results from TCRdb running MiXCR on the immunoSEQ multiplex PCR reads. This table has about 110,000 distinct CDR3 sequences, about 96% appearing once. V lost 2 bases and J 6 bases, leaving 15 bases between the germline ends. Germline values: CDR1 DFQATT, CDR2 SNEGSKA (reference sequence). The CDR3 has 14 residues.

This chain uses TRBV20-1 with TRBJ2-3; D unresolved. What was sequenced was CD4+ T cells from PBMCs. The TCR comes from a human donor in good health. The CDR3, as DNA: TGCAGTGCTAGACCTAGTACTCATTTGGATACGCAGTATTTT. Translation: CSARPSTHLDTQYF.